These 21 T cell receptor beta chains were sequenced from one sample in a study of T cell changes during pregnancy in multiple sclerosis. Some clones are missing from TCRdb's copy, which holds only in-frame ones; the method was immunoSEQ multiplex PCR. The table lists about 33,000 clones, over 80% of them singletons. This sample comprised CD4+ T cells from peripheral blood mononuclear cells, obtained in the third trimester of pregnancy. These receptors were taken from a female donor in good health, enrolled as a control in a pregnancy study.

The chain is built from TRBV18 and TRBJ1-1, with 9 bases fitting TRBD1. V was clipped by 3 bases and J by 5 bases; unmatched bases: 7. CDR3 size: 15 residues. The V gene's germline CDR1 is KGHSH and CDR2 LQKENI. CDR3 DNA: TGTGCCAGCTCACCGCGGACAGGGGATTGGACTGAAGCTTTCTTT. The encoded protein is CASSPRTGDWTEAFF.

This chain connects TRBV18 to TRBJ2-3; the match to TRBD2 covers 10 bases. Germline V lookup: CDR1 KGHSH, CDR2 LQKENI. The V and J ends lost 1 base and 5 bases, in that order; junction bases with no gene match: 3. The CDR3 is 15 residues long. The CDR3 is CASSPRASGGDTQYF. The CDR3 DNA reads as TGTGCCAGCTCACCACGGGCTAGCGGGGGAGATACGCAGTATTTT.

The rearrangement uses TRBV28 and TRBJ2-5, with TRBD2 matching 8 bases. Germline assignment: CDR1 MDHEN and CDR2 SYDVKM. This CDR3 is built from 17 residues. The V segment lost 5 bases and the J segment 3 bases; nucleotides outside the gene matches: 14. CDR3 nucleotide sequence: TGTGCCAGCAGTACTACTAGCGGCAGAGCCCCCGAAGAGACCCAGTACTTC. This encodes CASSTTSGRAPEETQYF.

The genes are TRBV10-3 and TRBJ2-7; 8 nucleotides match TRBD1. Losses at the gene ends were 6 bases for V and 9 bases for J; bases not matched to a gene: 13. The CDR3 is 14 amino acids. Germline CDR1 and CDR2: ENHRY and SYGVKD. The CDR3 reads CAIREPGQEMGQYF. The DNA of the CDR3 is TGTGCCATCAGGGAGCCGGGACAGGAAATGGGGCAGTACTTC.

The chain carries TRBV4-1 and TRBJ2-7; TRBD2 matches 9 bases. Trimming took 6 bases from V and 5 from J; bases not matched to a gene: 20. The CDR3 loop spans 18 amino acids. The germline V gene has CDR1 MGHRA and CDR2 YSYEKL. The CDR3 protein is CASSPSLAGMTMVHEQYF. DNA of the CDR3: TGCGCCAGCAGTCCGTCCCTAGCGGGGATGACTATGGTCCACGAGCAGTACTTC.

Only a few counts were recorded for this clone. The chain joins TRBV10-3 to TRBJ1-1, with 8 bases lining up with TRBD1. Germline V lookup: CDR1 ENHRY, CDR2 SYGVKD. Trimming removed 8 bases from V and 1 base from J; junction bases left unmatched: 3. This CDR3 has 13 residues. The DNA for the CDR3 is TGTGCCATCGCGACAGGGGCGAACACTGAAGCTTTCTTT. It is translated as CAIATGANTEAFF.

The chain is built from TRBV18 and TRBJ2-5, with 11 bases lining up with TRBD2. V trimming: 4 bases; J trimming: 1 base; junction bases outside the gene matches: 11. Germline loops: CDR1 KGHSH, CDR2 LQKENI. The CDR3 is 18 residues long. The CDR3 DNA sequence: TGTGCCAGCTCACTACTCCCGACCGGGACTAGCGGCCAAGAGACCCAGTACTTC. This encodes CASSLLPTGTSGQETQYF. Filled out from reference TRBV18 and TRBJ2-5, the complete variable domain reads NAGVMQNPRHLVRRRGQEARLRCSPMKGHSHVYWYRQLPEEGLKFMVYLQKENIIDESGMPKERFSAEFPKEGPSILRIQQVVRGDSAAYFCASSLLPTGTSGQETQYFGPGTRLLVL.

J is TRBJ1-5 and V is TRBV28; a weak D match, TRBD1 (6 bases). Germline CDR1 is MDHEN and CDR2 is SYDVKM. Trimming cost V 10 bases and J 0 bases, with 16 bases left between them. This CDR3 comprises 15 residues. CDR3 amino acids: CAIRGAVSSNQPQHF. CDR3 nucleotides: TGTGCCATTCGGGGGGCCGTGTCTAGCAATCAGCCCCAGCATTTT.

V and J are TRBV5-1 and TRBJ2-1; D is perhaps TRBD1 (7 bases). The CDR3 sequence is 19 residues long. V was cut by 3 bases and J by 1 base, with 23 bases left in between. Germline CDR1 is SGHRS and CDR2 is YFSETQ. DNA for the CDR3: TGCGCCAGCAGCTCCCGTCCGGGACAGACGGCGGGGTCCTACAATGAGCAGTTCTTC. This encodes CASSSRPGQTAGSYNEQFF.

This chain links TRBV5-1 with TRBJ2-4, with TRBD1 as a possible D gene (5 bases). The V gene lost 0 bases and the J gene lost 7 bases, with 11 bases spanning the gap. Germline CDR1 and CDR2: SGHRS and YFSETQ. The CDR3 runs to 14 residues. CDR3 nucleotides: TGCGCCAGCAGCTTGGACAGGAAAATGAACATTCAGTACTTC. Translation: CASSLDRKMNIQYF.

The gene calls are TRBV28 and TRBJ2-5; D gene unclear. V was trimmed by 3 bases and J by 5 bases, leaving 13 bases between them. The CDR3 is 14 residues long. Germline V CDR1 and CDR2: MDHEN, SYDVKM. The chain's CDR3 is CASSFIGIRETQYF. Here the CDR3 DNA reads TGTGCCAGCAGTTTTATCGGTATTCGGGAGACCCAGTACTTC.

This chain connects TRBV25-1 to TRBJ2-4, with 10 bases identical to TRBD2. In germline, CDR1 is MGHDK, CDR2 SYGVNS. CDR3 length equals 13 residues. With 4 bases clipped from V and 8 bases from J, the junction kept 2 bases outside the gene matches. The chain's CDR3 is CASSASGRDIQYF. The CDR3 DNA is TGTGCCAGCAGTGCCAGCGGGAGGGACATTCAGTACTTC.

This chain joins TRBV7-9 and TRBJ2-1; D perhaps matches TRBD2 (5 bases). Germline assignment: CDR1 SEHNR and CDR2 FQNEAQ (reference sequence). The CDR3 runs 13 residues. Trimming stripped 6 bases from V and 6 bases from J, with 12 bases between. In nucleotides, the CDR3 is TGTGCCAGCAGGCCAGCAGCGGCCAATGAGCAGTTCTTC. The encoded protein is CASRPAAANEQFF.

The chain combines TRBV29-1 with TRBJ2-3; tentative D call: TRBD2 (6 bases). V lost 3 bases, J lost 1 base, and 14 bases lay in between. Germline V gene lookup returns CDR1 SQVTM and CDR2 ANQGSEA. The CDR3 contains 15 residues. Here the CDR3 reads CSVDSLSSGTDTQYF. For the CDR3, the DNA is TGCAGCGTTGACAGCTTATCTAGCGGCACAGATACGCAGTATTTT.

This chain uses TRBV27 with TRBJ1-5; D is ambiguous. CDR3 size: 13 residues. Germline assignment: CDR1 MNHEY and CDR2 SMNVEV (reference sequence). V was clipped by 5 bases and J by 6 bases, with 11 bases between them. CDR3 bases: TGTGCCAGCAGTGAGAGTGAGAGTCAGCCCCAGCATTTT. It is translated as CASSESESQPQHF.

V and J are TRBV7-9 and TRBJ1-1, with 7 positions matching TRBD1. V trimming: 3 bases; J trimming: 0 bases; junction bases outside the gene matches: 1. Germline V CDR1 and CDR2: SEHNR, FQNEAQ (reference sequence). This CDR3 has 14 amino acids. In nucleotides, the CDR3 is TGTGCCAGCAGCTTGGGACAGATGAACACTGAAGCTTTCTTT. This translates into CASSLGQMNTEAFF.

In DNA, the CDR3 is TGCAGTGCTCCAGGGTTGTACGAGCAGTACTTC. Amino acid sequence: CSAPGLYEQYF. V usage is TRBV20-1 and J usage is TRBJ2-7; D perhaps matches TRBD1 (5 bases). CDR3 length: 11 residues. Per germline, CDR1 DFQATT and CDR2 SNEGSKA (reference sequence). V was pared by 5 bases and J by 4 bases, with 9 bases between.

V usage is TRBV7-2 and J usage is TRBJ2-7; TRBD1 agrees at 7 bases. The CDR3 consists of 15 residues. CDR1 and CDR2 from the germline V gene are SGHTA and FQGNSA. J was trimmed by 0 bases and V by 3 bases; bases with no gene match: 5. The CDR3 reads CASSFDRASSYEQYF. The CDR3 region has the DNA TGTGCCAGCAGCTTTGACAGGGCGAGCTCCTACGAGCAGTACTTC.

CDR3 nucleotides: TGTGCCAGCAGTGTTCTAGCGGGAAACACCGGGGAGCTGTTTTTT. Translation gives CASSVLAGNTGELFF. The chain joins TRBV2 to TRBJ2-2, with 9 bases fitting TRBD2. Germline V gives CDR1 SNHLY, CDR2 FYNNEI. Trimming cost V 4 bases and J 2 bases; bases outside gene matches: 2. The CDR3 length is 15 residues.

V gene TRBV9 combines with J gene TRBJ2-1; 8 nucleotides agree with TRBD1. The CDR3 runs to 16 residues. The V segment lost 2 bases and the J segment 8 bases; nucleotides outside the gene matches: 12. CDR1 and CDR2 (germline): SGDLS, YYNGEE. In DNA form, the CDR3 reads TGTGCCAGCAGCGTTTCGAATAGGTACAGGGGGTATGAGCAGTTCTTC. Amino acid sequence: CASSVSNRYRGYEQFF.

V and J are TRBV6-1 and TRBJ1-5; possibly TRBD1 for D (5 bases). CDR3 length equals 14 residues. Trimming took 8 bases from V and 1 from J, leaving 12 bases between them. Germline CDR1 and CDR2: MNHNS and SASEGT. CDR3 DNA: TGTGCCAGCTCCCAGGGACTGAGCAATCAGCCCCAGCATTTT. Translated, it gives CASSQGLSNQPQHF.